These T cell receptor beta chains were read from a single sample in a study of PD-1 blockade in classical Hodgkin lymphoma. Assay: immunoSEQ multiplex PCR; the TCRdb copy retains only in-frame clones and omits some. The sample includes 25,000 to 30,000 clones, roughly 80% of them seen just once. The source was CD4+ T cells from blood, collected at baseline. The receptors come from a human donor with classical Hodgkin lymphoma. The CDR3 runs from the conserved cysteine through the conserved F or W. A D gene is named only where the DNA matches it firmly. Some rows have no size entry. The others give once, few or many, or a class for an expanded clone.

D: NA; size: NA; V: TRBV5-1; J: TRBJ1-1; CDR3: CASSLDGSGAAEAFF; DNA: TGCGCCAGCAGCTTGGACGGGTCGGGGGCGGCTGAAGCTTTCTTT
D: NA; size: NA; V: TRBV7-2; J: TRBJ2-1; CDR3: CASSFGPISSYNEQFF; DNA: TGTGCCAGCAGCTTCGGCCCTATTAGCTCCTACAATGAGCAGTTCTTC
D: NA; size: once; V: TRBV4-3; J: TRBJ1-2; CDR3: CASSQMVAAVYGYTF; DNA: TGCGCCAGCAGCCAAATGGTTGCCGCAGTCTATGGCTACACCTTC
D: NA; size: NA; V: TRBV19; J: TRBJ1-3; CDR3: CASRTTGHTIYF; DNA: TGTGCCAGTAGGACTACAGGCCACACCATATATTTT
D: TRBD2; size: NA; V: TRBV13; J: TRBJ2-3; CDR3: CASSLRVAGGTDTQYF; DNA: TGTGCCAGCAGCTTACGGGTAGCGGGGGGCACAGATACGCAGTATTTT
D: NA; size: NA; V: TRBV7-2; J: TRBJ2-7; CDR3: CASSYPGRGYEQYF; DNA: TGTGCCAGCAGCTACCCGGGACGGGGCTACGAGCAGTACTTC
D: NA; size: NA; V: TRBV27; J: TRBJ2-3; CDR3: CASSIRAGTRSTDTQYF; DNA: TGTGCCAGCAGTATACGAGCCGGGACAAGAAGCACAGATACGCAGTATTTT
D: NA; size: NA; V: TRBV28; J: TRBJ1-1; CDR3: CASSFGGGRTEAFF; DNA: TGTGCCAGCAGCTTCGGGGGGGGCCGGACTGAAGCTTTCTTT
D: NA; size: NA; V: TRBV2; J: TRBJ2-1; CDR3: CASKGSSYNEQFF; DNA: TGTGCCAGCAAGGGGAGCTCCTACAATGAGCAGTTCTTC
D: NA; size: NA; V: TRBV6-6; J: TRBJ2-5; CDR3: CASSHGTFVFKETQYF; DNA: TGTGCCAGCAGTCACGGGACTTTCGTCTTCAAAGAGACCCAGTACTTC
D: TRBD2; size: NA; V: TRBV27; J: TRBJ2-5; CDR3: CASSLWGGGRETQYF; DNA: TGTGCCAGCAGTTTATGGGGCGGGGGGCGAGAGACCCAGTACTTC
D: NA; size: NA; V: TRBV10-3; J: TRBJ2-3; CDR3: CAISGGMTEDTQYF; DNA: TGTGCCATCAGTGGGGGAATGACTGAAGATACGCAGTATTTT
D: NA; size: NA; V: TRBV28; J: TRBJ2-3; CDR3: CASSLGLGGRTDTQYF; DNA: TGTGCCAGCAGCCTCGGACTAGGGGGTCGCACAGATACGCAGTATTTT
D: NA; size: NA; V: TRBV2; J: TRBJ1-5; CDR3: CASSWDTAQPQHF; DNA: TGTGCCAGCAGTTGGGACACGGCGCAGCCCCAGCATTTT
D: NA; size: NA; V: TRBV9; J: TRBJ1-1; CDR3: CASSSSQRSEAFF; DNA: TGTGCCAGCAGTTCATCTCAACGGTCTGAAGCTTTCTTT
D: NA; size: few; V: TRBV6-5; J: TRBJ1-5; CDR3: CASSYSGSNQPQHF; DNA: TGTGCCAGCAGTTACTCGGGGAGCAATCAGCCCCAGCATTTT
D: NA; size: NA; V: TRBV7-6; J: TRBJ2-1; CDR3: CASSVRGSSYNEQFF; DNA: TGTGCCAGCAGCGTTAGGGGGAGCTCCTACAATGAGCAGTTCTTC
D: NA; size: NA; V: TRBV19; J: TRBJ2-7; CDR3: CASSIRSGTYEQYF; DNA: TGTGCCAGTAGTATTAGGTCAGGAACCTACGAGCAGTACTTC
D: NA; size: NA; V: TRBV30; J: TRBJ1-3; CDR3: CAWSSVDSGNTIYF; DNA: TGTGCCTGGAGTTCCGTGGACTCTGGAAACACCATATATTTT
D: NA; size: NA; V: TRBV5-4; J: TRBJ1-1; CDR3: CASSLAGGKWVAFF; DNA: TGTGCCAGCAGCTTGGCGGGGGGCAAGTGGGTAGCTTTCTTT
D: NA; size: NA; V: TRBV19; J: TRBJ2-1; CDR3: CASSQTGVPRYNEQFF; DNA: TGTGCCAGTAGTCAAACAGGCGTTCCTCGTTACAATGAGCAGTTCTTC
D: TRBD1; size: few; V: TRBV7-3; J: TRBJ1-1; CDR3: CASTGQGRMNTEAFF; DNA: TGTGCCAGCACCGGACAGGGCAGAATGAACACTGAAGCTTTCTTT
D: NA; size: NA; V: TRBV30; J: TRBJ2-7; CDR3: CAWTVGSLRYF; DNA: TGTGCCTGGACGGTGGGGTCTTTACGGTACTTC
D: TRBD2; size: NA; V: TRBV7-2; J: TRBJ2-1; CDR3: CASSLALAGGPRNEQFF; DNA: TGTGCCAGCAGCTTAGCGCTAGCGGGGGGGCCTCGCAATGAGCAGTTCTTC
D: TRBD1; size: NA; V: TRBV30; J: TRBJ2-3; CDR3: CAWSRTGGGDTQYF; DNA: TGTGCCTGGAGTCGGACAGGGGGCGGGGATACGCAGTATTTT
D: TRBD1; size: once; V: TRBV5-8; J: TRBJ1-5; CDR3: CASSLIRGQGQPQHF; DNA: TGTGCCAGCAGCTTAATCAGGGGGCAGGGTCAGCCCCAGCATTTT
D: NA; size: NA; V: TRBV6-5; J: TRBJ2-7; CDR3: CASSRDKRYEQYF; DNA: TGTGCCAGCAGCCGGGATAAAAGGTACGAGCAGTACTTC
D: TRBD1; size: NA; V: TRBV10-3; J: TRBJ2-7; CDR3: CATAGTGGSNEQYF; DNA: TGTGCCACGGCCGGGACAGGGGGCAGTAACGAGCAGTACTTC
D: NA; size: once; V: TRBV25-1; J: TRBJ1-4; CDR3: CASTAGTRSEKLFF; DNA: TGTGCCAGCACCGCGGGGACTCGGAGTGAAAAACTGTTTTTT
D: NA; size: NA; V: TRBV4-3; J: TRBJ1-1; CDR3: CASSQVMDFRGVMNTEAFF; DNA: TGCGCCAGCAGCCAAGTAATGGATTTTAGAGGGGTGATGAACACTGAAGCTTTCTTT
D: TRBD1; size: NA; V: TRBV29-1; J: TRBJ2-7; CDR3: CSVLGQGFEQYF; DNA: TGCAGCGTTCTGGGACAGGGTTTCGAGCAGTACTTC
D: TRBD1; size: NA; V: TRBV19; J: TRBJ1-5; CDR3: CASKTGGPHQPQHF; DNA: TGTGCCAGTAAGACAGGGGGCCCACATCAGCCCCAGCATTTT
D: NA; size: NA; V: TRBV4-1; J: TRBJ2-2; CDR3: CASSKHGELFF; DNA: TGCGCCAGCAGCAAGCACGGGGAGCTGTTTTTT
D: TRBD2; size: few; V: TRBV7-6; J: TRBJ2-2; CDR3: CASSSLAGANTGELFF; DNA: TGTGCCAGCAGCTCCCTAGCGGGGGCGAACACCGGGGAGCTGTTTTTT
D: NA; size: NA; V: TRBV28; J: TRBJ2-1; CDR3: CASSIVNEQFF; DNA: TGTGCCAGCAGTATAGTCAATGAGCAGTTCTTC
D: TRBD2; size: NA; V: TRBV27; J: TRBJ2-5; CDR3: CASRLNGGWETQYF; DNA: TGTGCCAGCAGGTTAAACGGGGGGTGGGAGACCCAGTACTTC
D: NA; size: few; V: TRBV5-1; J: TRBJ1-2; CDR3: CASSLGQSYTF; DNA: TGCGCCAGCAGCTTGGGTCAGTCCTACACCTTC
D: NA; size: NA; V: TRBV18; J: TRBJ2-1; CDR3: CASSPNARDDEQFF; DNA: TGTGCCAGCTCACCAAATGCCCGGGATGATGAGCAGTTCTTC
D: TRBD1; size: NA; V: TRBV7-2; J: TRBJ1-2; CDR3: CASSPQGRTGYTF; DNA: TGTGCCAGCAGCCCACAGGGGAGAACTGGCTACACCTTC
D: NA; size: once; V: TRBV7-9; J: TRBJ2-7; CDR3: CASSFGFPGRDQYEQYF; DNA: TGTGCCAGCAGCTTCGGCTTTCCTGGCAGGGATCAGTACGAGCAGTACTTC
D: TRBD1; size: NA; V: TRBV7-9; J: TRBJ2-5; CDR3: CASSLVDRGHQETQYF; DNA: TGTGCCAGCAGCTTAGTGGACAGGGGGCATCAAGAGACCCAGTACTTC
D: TRBD2; size: NA; V: TRBV9; J: TRBJ2-2; CDR3: CASSVAWLAGYTGELFF; DNA: TGTGCCAGCAGCGTAGCTTGGCTAGCGGGGTACACCGGGGAGCTGTTTTTT
D: NA; size: NA; V: TRBV5-5; J: TRBJ1-5; CDR3: CASSLVWGPAQPQHF; DNA: TGTGCCAGCAGCTTGGTGTGGGGGCCGGCACAGCCCCAGCATTTT
D: NA; size: once; V: TRBV5-6; J: TRBJ2-7; CDR3: CASSLSDSWDEQYF; DNA: TGTGCCAGCAGCTTGTCGGACAGTTGGGACGAGCAGTACTTC
D: NA; size: NA; V: TRBV13; J: TRBJ2-4; CDR3: CASSLAKNIQYF; DNA: TGTGCCAGCAGCTTAGCCAAAAACATTCAGTACTTC
D: TRBD2; size: NA; V: TRBV29-1; J: TRBJ2-1; CDR3: CSVEAGGGQGNERFF; DNA: TGCAGCGTTGAGGCGGGCGGGGGGCAAGGGAATGAGCGGTTCTTC
D: NA; size: NA; V: TRBV15; J: TRBJ2-2; CDR3: CATSRDRGTPGTGELFF; DNA: TGTGCCACCAGCAGAGATCGGGGGACACCGGGCACCGGGGAGCTGTTTTTT
D: NA; size: NA; V: TRBV6-6; J: TRBJ2-1; CDR3: CASRWDGDNEQFF; DNA: TGTGCCAGCAGGTGGGACGGTGACAATGAGCAGTTCTTC
D: NA; size: NA; V: TRBV5-6; J: TRBJ2-7; CDR3: CASSLSFWDGYEQYF; DNA: TGTGCCAGCAGCTTGTCATTCTGGGACGGCTACGAGCAGTACTTC
D: NA; size: NA; V: TRBV29-1; J: TRBJ2-7; CDR3: CSVFPARGQDEQYF; DNA: TGCAGCGTTTTCCCCGCCCGGGGGCAAGACGAGCAGTACTTC
D: NA; size: NA; V: TRBV23-1; J: TRBJ2-4; CDR3: CARIVEATSPTFEYF; DNA: TGCGCCAGGATTGTCGAGGCTACCTCTCCCACCTTTGAGTACTTC
D: NA; size: NA; V: TRBV10-3; J: TRBJ2-2; CDR3: CAISESRGTANTGELFF; DNA: TGTGCCATCAGTGAGTCGAGGGGGACCGCGAACACCGGGGAGCTGTTTTTT
D: TRBD1; size: NA; V: TRBV30; J: TRBJ1-1; CDR3: CAWSYLRTGRDTEAFF; DNA: TGTGCCTGGAGCTATCTCAGGACAGGGCGGGACACTGAAGCTTTCTTT
D: NA; size: NA; V: TRBV27; J: TRBJ2-2; CDR3: CASSLSQGRGGELFF; DNA: TGTGCCAGCAGTCTATCACAGGGGAGGGGCGGGGAGCTGTTTTTT
D: TRBD1; size: NA; V: TRBV7-7; J: TRBJ2-1; CDR3: CASSLGTGSYNEQFF; DNA: TGTGCCAGCAGCTTAGGGACAGGCTCCTACAATGAGCAGTTCTTC
D: NA; size: NA; V: TRBV19; J: TRBJ2-5; CDR3: CASSITHTGTQYF; DNA: TGTGCCAGTAGTATCACCCACACCGGGACCCAGTACTTC
D: NA; size: NA; V: TRBV5-1; J: TRBJ2-6; CDR3: CASGEALGSGANVLTF; DNA: TGCGCCAGCGGTGAGGCCTTAGGCTCTGGGGCCAACGTCCTGACTTTC
D: NA; size: once; V: TRBV27; J: TRBJ1-1; CDR3: CASSLRGWGTEAFF; DNA: TGTGCCAGCAGTTTACGGGGGTGGGGCACTGAAGCTTTCTTT
D: TRBD2; size: NA; V: TRBV19; J: TRBJ2-2; CDR3: CASRAGGPGELFF; DNA: TGTGCCAGTAGAGCGGGGGGCCCCGGGGAGCTGTTTTTT
D: TRBD1; size: NA; V: TRBV7-9; J: TRBJ1-5; CDR3: CASSLDRGRSNQPQHF; DNA: TGTGCCAGCAGCTTAGACAGGGGGAGAAGCAATCAGCCCCAGCATTTT